This T cell receptor beta chain was retrieved from a study of OX40 agonist ivuxolimab in advanced cancers. Across the study: Partial responses were seen in three patients, one with hepatocellular carcinoma and two with cutaneous melanoma. Regarding the study as a whole: Some nonresponders additionally presented with little normalized T-cell clonal expansion. Near-lowest levels of clonal expansion characterized partial responders at 0.1-3.0 mg/kg.

Assay: immunoSEQ multiplex PCR; the TCRdb copy retains only in-frame clones and omits some. Of roughly 15,000 clones listed, approximately 84% were seen once; the top ten hold roughly 69%. The trim removed 0 bases at V and 7 bases at J, leaving 7 bases unmatched. This CDR3 region has 14 residues. Germline V gives CDR1 SGDLS, CDR2 YYNGEE. About this clone itself: What it binds is unknown.

Sampling times: baseline, cycle 4 day 1, cycle 7 day 1. This chain joins TRBV9 and TRBJ2-7; 7 nucleotides agree with TRBD1. The starting material was CD4+ or CD8+ T cells sorted from blood, obtained in a trial of the OX40 agonist ivuxolimab. The clonotype was recovered from an adult with an advanced solid tumor such as melanoma, head and neck, liver or kidney cancer. CDR3 sequence reads: CASSVGGGSGEQYF. The CDR3, as DNA: TGTGCCAGCAGCGTAGGAGGGGGCTCCGGGGAGCAGTACTTC.